The 25 T cell receptor beta chains listed next were all sequenced from one sample in a study of early stage breast cancer tumors. Only in-frame clones appear in the TCRdb table, and some are missing; sequencing was by immunoSEQ multiplex PCR. This table holds about 28,000 clones, around 50% found once. Material: breast tumor tissue. The receptors stem from a person aged 50-59 years with breast cancer.

Within the sample, this clone is medium-sized. The junction shows a germline mismatch at one end, possibly a read error. This CDR3 is CASSADRGDTQYF. The DNA of the CDR3 is TGTGCTAGCAGCGCGGACAGGGGGGATACGCAGTATTTT. This chain connects TRBV7-7 to TRBJ2-3; 10 positions agree with TRBD1. Germline CDR1 SSHAT, CDR2 FNYEAQ (reference sequence). The CDR3 spans 13 residues.

The J gene is TRBJ2-3, the V gene TRBV7-9; perhaps TRBD2 as D (5 bases). The CDR3 spans 15 residues. V lost 7 bases and J 3 bases, leaving 17 bases between the germline ends. Germline V gene lookup returns CDR1 SEHNR and CDR2 FQNEAQ (reference sequence). The CDR3 region is CASNPDLSRTDTQYF. DNA of the CDR3: TGTGCCAGCAACCCGGACTTGTCGCGTACAGATACGCAGTATTTT.

This chain connects TRBV7-6 to TRBJ2-7, with TRBD2 identical over 7 bases. Unmatched junction bases numbered 4, after V lost 1 base and J lost 4 bases. Looked up from germline, CDR1 is SGHVS and CDR2 is FNYEAQ. The CDR3 is made up of 14 amino acids. CDR3 in DNA: TGTGCCAGCAGCTTAGACCTAGCGGTGTACGAGCAGTACTTC. Residues: CASSLDLAVYEQYF.

This rearrangement joins TRBV13 to TRBJ2-7; TRBD2 might be the D (5 bases). Trimming stripped 1 base from V and 5 bases from J, with 12 bases between. Germline CDR1 reads PRHDT; CDR2 reads FYEKMQ (reference sequence). The CDR3 sequence is 14 residues long. The CDR3 is CASSLAGSRNEQYF. In DNA, the CDR3 is TGTGCCAGCAGCTTAGCGGGGTCTCGGAACGAGCAGTACTTC.

The chain recombines TRBV30 with TRBJ2-3; 7 nucleotides line up with TRBD2. The CDR3 totals 14 residues. The V gene's germline CDR1 is GTSNPN and CDR2 SVGIG (reference sequence). With V trimmed by 8 bases and J by 0 bases, 8 bases remained unmatched. CDR3 sequence: CAGASGISTDTQYF. DNA of the CDR3: TGTGCCGGTGCTAGCGGAATTAGCACAGATACGCAGTATTTT.

V and J are TRBV29-1 and TRBJ2-1; TRBD1 might be the D (5 bases). V was clipped by 0 bases and J by 9 bases, with 15 bases between them. The CDR3 has 14 residues. Looked up from germline, CDR1 is SQVTM and CDR2 is ANQGSEA. The CDR3 bases are TGCAGCGTTGAAGAAGGGCGCAGGGTCGGTGAGCAGTTCTTC. Translating it yields CSVEEGRRVGEQFF.

The chain employs TRBV7-3 and TRBJ2-1, with TRBD2 matching 10 bases. The CDR3 has 19 residues. Germline CDR1 SGHTA, CDR2 FQGTGA. The V segment lost 2 bases and the J segment 4 bases; nucleotides outside the gene matches: 14. The CDR3 spells CASSLAISTASGGYNEQFF. CDR3 sequence (DNA): TGTGCCAGCAGCTTAGCGATTAGCACGGCTAGCGGGGGATACAATGAGCAGTTCTTC.

This clone has only a few counts. J is TRBJ2-7 and V is TRBV30; D gene ambiguous. V lost 0 bases to trimming and J lost 4 bases, with 7 bases between them. From germline, CDR1 is GTSNPN and CDR2 SVGIG (reference sequence). This CDR3 region has 12 residues. For the CDR3, the DNA is TGTGCCTGGAGTGTAAGAGGATACGAGCAGTACTTC. Protein sequence: CAWSVRGYEQYF.

The gene calls are TRBV6-1 and TRBJ1-2; TRBD1 matches at 7 bases. The CDR3 sequence is 13 residues long. CDR1 and CDR2 (germline): MNHNS, SASEGT. J gave up 5 bases and V 6 bases, and 6 bases lay outside the gene matches. The CDR3 DNA is TGTGCCAGCAGGGAGGGACAGCAGTATGGCTACACCTTC. It translates to CASREGQQYGYTF.

This clone showed up just a few times. The chain carries TRBV5-4 and TRBJ2-5; tentatively, D is TRBD1 or TRBD2 (5 bases each). This CDR3 is 14 amino acids long. Trimming shortened V by 0 bases and J by 7 bases, and 13 bases separated the two germline ends. CDR1 is SGHNT, CDR2 YYREEE, per germline (reference sequence). CDR3 DNA: TGTGCCAGCAGCTTGGCCGCTTCTGGGGGGACCCAGTACTTC. Translating it yields CASSLAASGGTQYF.

The genes are TRBV9 and TRBJ2-7; 10 positions match TRBD2. Germline trimming cut 4 bases from V and 7 bases from J; bases unmatched to any gene: 14. The CDR3 is 16 amino acids. Per germline, CDR1 SGDLS and CDR2 YYNGEE. The CDR3 is CASSPPGVAGGREQYF. The CDR3 DNA reads as TGTGCCAGCAGCCCTCCAGGGGTAGCGGGAGGAAGGGAGCAGTACTTC.

The gene calls are TRBV6-1 and TRBJ1-1; TRBD1 agrees at 8 bases. Looked up from germline, CDR1 is MNHNS and CDR2 is SASEGT. The CDR3 has 13 residues. Losses at the gene ends were 4 bases for V and 7 bases for J; bases not matched to a gene: 5. CDR3 in amino acids: CASSGTGKGEAFF. The CDR3 DNA follows: TGTGCCAGCAGTGGGACAGGGAAGGGTGAAGCTTTCTTT.

This clone was found a few times. This sequence joins TRBV6-6 and TRBJ2-7; D possibly corresponds to TRBD2 (5 bases). The germline V and J ends were trimmed by 8 bases and 4 bases, with 21 bases remaining between them. The CDR3 consists of 15 residues. CDR1 MNHNY and CDR2 SVGAGI come from the germline V gene (reference sequence). CDR3 in amino acids: CASGRLGSPRYEQYF. The CDR3 bases are TGTGCCAGCGGCCGGCTGGGGAGCCCCAGGTACGAGCAGTACTTC.

The rearrangement links TRBV19 to TRBJ1-5; possible D gene TRBD1, 5 bases. CDR1 is LNHDA and CDR2 is SQIVND in the germline V gene (reference sequence). V lost 3 bases, J lost 4 bases, and 10 bases lay in between. The CDR3 totals 14 residues. The CDR3 nucleotides read TGTGCCAGTAGTATCCGACAGATTAATCAGCCCCAGCATTTT. It translates to CASSIRQINQPQHF.

The J gene is TRBJ2-5, the V gene TRBV7-9; perhaps TRBD2 as D (5 bases). Per the germline V gene, CDR1 is SEHNR and CDR2 is FQNEAQ (reference sequence). The CDR3 runs to 16 residues. Trimming removed 5 bases from V and 1 base from J, with 17 bases in between. The CDR3 nucleotides read TGTGCCAGCAGCCAGCCCGTCAGAGGGCTCCAAGAGACCCAGTACTTC. This encodes CASSQPVRGLQETQYF.

This clone was observed once. This sequence joins TRBV9 and TRBJ2-3; 8 bases are shared with TRBD2. CDR3 length: 16 residues. V dropped 2 bases and J dropped 2; count of bases not matched to a gene: 7. Germline V lookup: CDR1 SGDLS, CDR2 YYNGEE. The CDR3 is CASSVSGSLPTDTQYF. The DNA of the CDR3 is TGTGCCAGCAGCGTGAGCGGGAGCCTACCCACAGATACGCAGTATTTT.

This chain links TRBV7-3 with TRBJ2-1; 10 bases agree with TRBD2. V shed 4 bases, J shed 4 bases, and the junction held 4 bases outside the gene matches. Germline V lookup: CDR1 SGHTA, CDR2 FQGTGA. The CDR3 covers 15 residues. The CDR3: CASSSQTSGYNEQFF. In DNA form, the CDR3 reads TGTGCCAGCAGCTCTCAGACTAGCGGGTACAATGAGCAGTTCTTC.

This chain uses TRBV2 with TRBJ2-1; D is undetermined. The germline CDR1 and CDR2 sequences are SNHLY and FYNNEI. V dropped 7 bases and J dropped 0 bases, with 10 bases sitting between them. CDR3 length: 14 residues. CDR3 protein: CASNPQVSYNEQFF. For the CDR3, the DNA is TGTGCCAGCAACCCTCAGGTCTCCTACAATGAGCAGTTCTTC.

The CDR3 region is CASSYGSPSMEQYF. CDR3 in DNA: TGTGCCAGCAGTTACGGGAGCCCCTCGATGGAGCAGTACTTC. This chain links TRBV6-5 with TRBJ2-7, with D possibly being TRBD2 (5 bases). Per the germline V gene, CDR1 is MNHEY and CDR2 is SVGAGI. V was pared by 2 bases and J by 7 bases, with 15 bases between. CDR3 length equals 14 residues.

The CDR3 spells CASSSELTGELFF. In DNA, the CDR3 is TGTGCCAGCAGCTCAGAGTTGACCGGGGAGCTGTTTTTT. The rearrangement uses TRBV7-2 and TRBJ2-2, with D hard to call. The germline V gene has CDR1 SGHTA and CDR2 FQGNSA. The CDR3 length is 13 residues. V dropped 4 bases and J dropped 5 bases, with 8 bases sitting between them.

As concerns this clone: At the DNA level, this CDR3 is encoded by other sequences in the same sample as well. The J gene is TRBJ2-3, the V gene TRBV6-1; D is ambiguous. The germline V gene has CDR1 MNHNS and CDR2 SASEGT. Trimming shortened V by 4 bases and J by 2 bases, and 10 bases separated the two germline ends. The CDR3 extends over 14 amino acids. The CDR3 sequence: CASSAPGHTDTQYF. CDR3 nucleotide sequence: TGTGCCAGCAGTGCCCCAGGCCACACAGATACGCAGTATTTT.

V is TRBV20-1 and J is TRBJ2-4; D is unclear. The germline V gene has CDR1 DFQATT and CDR2 SNEGSKA (reference sequence). V lost 6 bases and J 9 bases, leaving 12 bases between the germline ends. The CDR3 consists of 11 residues. The CDR3 is CSADDDGIQYF. CDR3 nucleotides: TGCAGTGCGGACGACGACGGCATTCAGTACTTC.

This clone has a handful of counts. V gene TRBV19 combines with J gene TRBJ1-2; TRBD1 matches at 7 bases. The CDR3 is 14 amino acids. Germline CDR1 is LNHDA and CDR2 is SQIVND (reference sequence). The V and J ends lost 8 bases and 6 bases, in that order; junction bases with no gene match: 12. The CDR3 coding sequence is TGTGCCAGTTGGCGACAGGGAAGCTCCGATGGCTACACCTTC. Amino acids: CASWRQGSSDGYTF.

The chain has TRBV6-1 and TRBJ2-7; TRBD1 matches 8 bases. The J segment lost 0 bases and the V segment lost 0 bases, leaving 1 base of the junction unmatched. The CDR3 contains 15 residues. Germline V gene lookup returns CDR1 MNHNS and CDR2 SASEGT. The CDR3, as DNA: TGTGCCAGCAGTGAAGCCGGACAGGGCTCCTACGAGCAGTACTTC. It encodes CASSEAGQGSYEQYF.

In its sample, this clone was seen once. The V call is TRBV5-1, the J call TRBJ1-2; D is undetermined. The CDR3 runs to 15 residues. V gave up 0 bases and J gave up 7 bases, with 16 bases separating them. Germline V CDR1 and CDR2: SGHRS, YFSETQ. This CDR3 reads CASSLEWPRTSGYTF. The DNA of the CDR3 is TGCGCCAGCAGCTTGGAGTGGCCCCGAACTAGTGGCTACACCTTC.